The 27 T cell receptor beta chains in this list originate from one sample, sequenced in a study of T cell responses to AZD1222 COVID-19 vaccine. Generated by immunoSEQ multiplex PCR, the TCRdb table keeps only in-frame clones and is missing some. The repertoire consists of under 130,000 clones, with 88% occurring once and the leading ten covering 20% to 25%. Sequencing used peripheral blood, obtained on day 0 of AZD1222 vaccination. These receptors all come from an adult in good health.

The CDR3 DNA sequence: TGCGCCAGCAGCCAAGATAGCAATCAGCCCCAGCATTTT. Encoded protein: CASSQDSNQPQHF. The chain is built from TRBV4-3 and TRBJ1-5; no definite D call. The germline gives CDR1 LGHNA, CDR2 YSLEER. This CDR3 is built from 13 residues. V was cut by 0 bases and J by 0 bases, with 0 bases left in between.

This clone has just a few counts. The V and J genes are TRBV18 and TRBJ2-7; D is uncertain. Trimming removed 2 bases from V and 6 bases from J, with 11 bases in between. Germline CDR1 KGHSH, CDR2 LQKENI. The CDR3 covers 13 residues. In nucleotides, the CDR3 is TGTGCCAGCTCACCAGGCGGAGAAAGCGAGCAGTACTTC. Amino acid sequence: CASSPGGESEQYF.

This sequence joins TRBV9 and TRBJ2-3, with 10 bases lining up with TRBD2. Germline CDR1 reads SGDLS; CDR2 reads YYNGEE. V shed 2 bases and J 0 bases; nucleotides not matched to a gene: 9. The CDR3 spans 18 residues. CDR3 residues: CASSVFTSGASSTDTQYF. In DNA, the CDR3 is TGTGCCAGCAGCGTCTTTACTAGCGGGGCCTCTAGCACAGATACGCAGTATTTT.

The rearrangement uses TRBV27 and TRBJ1-1; tentative D call: TRBD1 (5 bases). CDR3 length: 17 amino acids. The germline gives CDR1 MNHEY, CDR2 SMNVEV (reference sequence). V was shortened by 6 bases and J by 4 bases, with 24 bases between the two germline ends. CDR3 protein: CASSDIAGSSISTEAFF. CDR3 coding DNA: TGTGCCAGCAGCGATATTGCAGGGTCGTCGATTAGCACTGAAGCTTTCTTT.

The V call is TRBV28, the J call TRBJ1-2, with D unresolved. The CDR3 has 14 residues. The V and J ends lost 5 bases and 5 bases respectively, with 15 bases between them. Germline V gene data show CDR1 as MDHEN and CDR2 as SYDVKM. CDR3 sequence (DNA): TGTGCCAGCAGTCCCGCGGGCTGGGAATATGGCTACACCTTC. Protein product: CASSPAGWEYGYTF.

The gene calls are TRBV7-3 and TRBJ1-1, with unresolved D. CDR3 length equals 15 residues. The V end lost 5 bases, the J end lost 0 bases, and 13 bases lay between the germline ends. Germline CDR1 SGHTA, CDR2 FQGTGA. The CDR3 region is CASSPFGGMNTEAFF. In DNA, the CDR3 is TGTGCCAGCAGCCCCTTCGGAGGTATGAACACTGAAGCTTTCTTT.

V and J are TRBV5-1 and TRBJ1-5; TRBD1 agrees at 7 bases. The CDR3 covers 14 residues. V lost 3 bases to trimming and J lost 6 bases; unmatched junction nucleotides: 6. Per germline, CDR1 SGHRS and CDR2 YFSETQ. The CDR3 protein is CASSSSGGGQPQHF. CDR3 in DNA: TGCGCCAGCAGCTCCTCAGGGGGTGGTCAGCCCCAGCATTTT. Filled out from reference TRBV5-1 and TRBJ1-5, the complete variable domain reads KAGVTQTPRYLIKTRGQQVTLSCSPISGHRSVSWYQQTPGQGLQFLFEYFSETQRNKGNFPGRFSGRQFSNSRSEMNVSTLELGDSALYLCASSSSGGGQPQHFGDGTRLSIL.

The chain couples TRBV5-6 to TRBJ2-7, with TRBD2 identical over 7 bases. Per the germline V gene, CDR1 is SGHDT and CDR2 is YYEEEE. Germline trimming cut 0 bases from V and 3 bases from J; bases unmatched to any gene: 6. This CDR3 region has 15 residues. The CDR3 DNA reads TGTGCCAGCAGCTTGGATATGGGACTACACTACGAGCAGTACTTC. Amino acid sequence: CASSLDMGLHYEQYF.

The CDR3 spells CASAQRAGGNQPQHF. For the CDR3, the DNA is TGTGCCAGCGCCCAAAGGGCTGGGGGCAATCAGCCCCAGCATTTT. This rearrangement joins TRBV18 to TRBJ1-5; D ambiguous. CDR1 is KGHSH and CDR2 is LQKENI in the germline V gene. The CDR3 has 15 residues. V was trimmed by 8 bases and J by 2 bases, leaving 16 bases between them.

This clone was recorded once. The CDR3 here is CASSLQDERDGYTF. CDR3 DNA: TGTGCCAGCAGCTTACAGGACGAAAGGGATGGCTACACCTTC. The J gene is TRBJ1-2, the V gene TRBV5-5; D is perhaps TRBD1 (5 bases). The germline CDR1 and CDR2 sequences are SGHKS and YYEKEE (reference sequence). The CDR3 runs to 14 residues. Trimming shortened V by 2 bases and J by 6 bases, and 14 bases separated the two germline ends.

J is TRBJ1-2 and V is TRBV2; weak D call: TRBD1 (5 bases). V was pared by 6 bases and J by 1 base, with 12 bases between. Germline V gene sequence: CDR1 SNHLY, CDR2 FYNNEI. The length of the CDR3 is 14 residues. The CDR3 coding sequence is TGTGCCAGCAGCGGACAAGAATATAACTATGGCTACACCTTC. The encoded protein is CASSGQEYNYGYTF.

The chain has TRBV4-3 and TRBJ1-1; TRBD1 matches at 8 bases. This CDR3 has 18 amino acids. CDR1 and CDR2 (germline): LGHNA, YSLEER. Germline trimming cut 3 bases from V and 1 base from J; bases unmatched to any gene: 13. Written as DNA, the CDR3 is TGCGCCAGCAGCCAGGCCCTTATTGTGGGGACAGGGAACACTGAAGCTTTCTTT. This encodes CASSQALIVGTGNTEAFF.

The J gene is TRBJ2-7, the V gene TRBV5-4; TRBD2 might be the D (6 bases). Germline values: CDR1 SGHNT, CDR2 YYREEE (reference sequence). The V end was cut by 7 bases, the J end by 0 bases, with 14 bases between. The CDR3 has 14 amino acids. This CDR3 reads CASGTGLYSYEQYF. The CDR3 coding sequence is TGTGCCAGCGGTACGGGACTCTACTCCTACGAGCAGTACTTC.

Remarks on this clone: The final CDR3 position lacks the conserved phenylalanine or tryptophan, pointing to a likely read error. Because the CDR3's place on the DNA is in doubt, the DNA is left out and the CDR3 is given as listed by TCRdb. The V gene is TRBV7-2, the J gene TRBJ2-3; TRBD2 is the table's D call, not checked against the DNA. The CDR3 has 12 amino acids, counting both end residues. Germline lookup yields CDR1 SGHTA and CDR2 FQGNSA. Here the CDR3 reads CASSQTGGTVFL.

This clone occurred once. The CDR3, as DNA: TGTGCCAGTAGCCCTCAGCCGGGACAGGGAATCGGCACTGAAGCTTTCTTT. This translates into CASSPQPGQGIGTEAFF. This rearrangement joins TRBV19 to TRBJ1-1; TRBD1 matches 9 bases. Germline V CDR1 and CDR2: LNHDA, SQIVND (reference sequence). With V trimmed by 6 bases and J by 4 bases, 15 bases remained unmatched. The CDR3 loop spans 17 amino acids.

The chain combines TRBV14 with TRBJ2-7, with 8 bases matching TRBD2. The CDR3 spans 13 residues. Germline V gene data show CDR1 as SGHDN and CDR2 as FVKESK. Germline trimming cut 6 bases from V and 4 bases from J; bases unmatched to any gene: 5. In DNA form, the CDR3 reads TGTGCCAGCAGACCGGGACTAGGATACGAGCAGTACTTC. It translates to CASRPGLGYEQYF. Using reference TRBV14 and TRBJ2-7 for the parts outside the CDR3, the full variable domain is EAGVTQFPSHSVIEKGQTVTLRCDPISGHDNLYWYRRVMGKEIKFLLHFVKESKQDESGMPNNRFLAERTGGTYSTLKVQPAELEDSGVYFCASRPGLGYEQYFGPGTRLTVT.

The chain employs TRBV7-9 and TRBJ2-1; the match to TRBD2 covers 16 bases. This CDR3 spans 17 amino acids. Losses at the gene ends were 0 bases for V and 5 bases for J; bases not matched to a gene: 1. The germline V gene encodes CDR1 SEHNR and CDR2 FQNEAQ (reference sequence). CDR3 DNA: TGTGCCAGCAGCTTAGCCGGGACTAGCGGGGGGGACAATGAGCAGTTCTTC. Its translation: CASSLAGTSGGDNEQFF.

The chain joins TRBV7-9 to TRBJ2-7; 11 bases map to TRBD1. CDR1 and CDR2 from the germline V gene are SEHNR and FQNEAQ (reference sequence). The CDR3 is made up of 16 amino acids. The junction had 16 bases not matched to a gene; V was cut back by 6 bases and J by 9 bases. CDR3 protein: CASRQQTGTGGSVQYF. The CDR3 DNA follows: TGTGCCAGCAGGCAACAGACCGGGACAGGGGGTTCGGTGCAGTACTTC.

This rearrangement joins TRBV6-2 or TRBV6-3 to TRBJ1-4, with D unresolved. CDR1 is MNHEY and CDR2 is SVGEGT in the germline V gene. The CDR3 is 15 residues long. Trimming cost V 0 bases and J 0 bases, with 5 bases left between them. The CDR3 region is CASSYSEPTNEKLFF. DNA for the CDR3: TGTGCCAGCAGTTACTCGGAGCCAACTAATGAAAAACTGTTTTTT.

The chain recombines TRBV9 with TRBJ1-1; 9 bases align to TRBD1. This CDR3 region has 17 residues. V lost 4 bases to trimming and J lost 0 bases; unmatched junction nucleotides: 10. CDR1 is SGDLS, CDR2 YYNGEE, per germline. The CDR3 sequence is CASSKGQGSILNTEAFF. In DNA, the CDR3 is TGTGCCAGCAGCAAGGGACAGGGTTCCATTCTGAACACTGAAGCTTTCTTT.

The chain employs TRBV6-5 and TRBJ1-3, with D perhaps matching TRBD1 (6 bases). The CDR3 is made up of 14 amino acids. In germline, CDR1 is MNHEY, CDR2 SVGAGI. V was trimmed by 8 bases and J by 0 bases, leaving 11 bases between them. CDR3 sequence reads: CASATGLSGNTIYF. The CDR3 nucleotides are TGTGCCAGCGCTACAGGGCTCTCTGGAAACACCATATATTTT.

This clone was seen once. The genes are TRBV19 and TRBJ2-7; D may be TRBD1 (5 bases). Germline V gives CDR1 LNHDA, CDR2 SQIVND (reference sequence). CDR3 length equals 15 residues. V was cut by 3 bases and J by 1 base, with 13 bases left in between. CDR3 amino acids: CASSISPKGSYEQYF. As DNA, the CDR3 is TGTGCCAGTAGTATCAGCCCTAAGGGGTCCTACGAGCAGTACTTC.

This chain joins TRBV5-1 and TRBJ2-1; 8 bases match TRBD1. V lost 0 bases and J lost 6; bases outside the gene matches: 8. The germline V gene has CDR1 SGHRS and CDR2 YFSETQ. The CDR3 is 16 amino acids. Written as DNA, the CDR3 is TGCGCCAGCAGCTTGGATTTCCAGGGGGCCGGCAATGAGCAGTTCTTC. Amino acids: CASSLDFQGAGNEQFF.

Of note for this clone: The sample has other DNA sequences that encode this CDR3 too. The V call is TRBV3-1 (or the pseudogene TRBV3-2), the J call TRBJ1-2; unclear D gene. The germline V and J ends were trimmed by 0 bases and 5 bases, with 7 bases remaining between them. CDR1 is LGHDT, CDR2 YNNKEL, per germline (reference sequence). This CDR3 is built from 13 residues. This chain's CDR3 is CASSQDRLYGYTF. In nucleotides, the CDR3 is TGTGCCAGCAGCCAAGACAGGCTATATGGCTACACCTTC.

This chain joins TRBV7-2 and TRBJ1-3, with 7 positions matching TRBD1. The CDR3 length is 17 residues. The J segment lost 2 bases and the V segment lost 6 bases, leaving 13 bases of the junction unmatched. Germline lookup yields CDR1 SGHTA and CDR2 FQGNSA. CDR3 nucleotide sequence: TGTGCCAGCAGTCACTTTCTCCTTACAGGGGCTGGAAACACCATATATTTT. Amino acids: CASSHFLLTGAGNTIYF. Full variable domain (rest looked up from reference TRBV7-2 and TRBJ1-3): GAGVSQSPSNKVTEKGKDVELRCDPISGHTALYWYRQSLGQGLEFLIYFQGNSAPDKSGLPSDRFSAERTGGSVSTLTIQRTQQEDSAVYLCASSHFLLTGAGNTIYFGEGSWLTVV.

The J gene is TRBJ1-1, the V gene TRBV16; D is ambiguous. The V end was cut by 3 bases, the J end by 1 base, with 6 bases between. Germline values: CDR1 KGHSY, CDR2 FQNENV. This CDR3 is 13 amino acids long. CDR3 residues: CASSHQPNTEAFF. The CDR3 DNA sequence: TGTGCCAGCAGCCACCAGCCGAACACTGAAGCTTTCTTT.

The CDR3 here is CASSEAYRADTQYF. CDR3 nucleotide sequence: TGTGCCAGCAGTGAAGCGTATAGGGCAGATACGCAGTATTTT. The chain joins TRBV2 to TRBJ2-3; D is undetermined. The CDR3 extends over 14 amino acids. Germline-derived CDR1 and CDR2 are SNHLY and FYNNEI. V lost 0 bases, J lost 4 bases, and 8 bases lay in between. The whole variable domain, filled in from reference TRBV2 and TRBJ2-3, reads EPEVTQTPSHQVTQMGQEVILRCVPISNHLYFYWYRQILGQKVEFLVSFYNNEISEKSEIFDDQFSVERPDGSNFTLKIRSTKLEDSAMYFCASSEAYRADTQYFGPGTRLTVL.